Each of the 18 T cell receptor beta chains below was sequenced from the same sample in a study of cytomegalovirus exposure and HLA in healthy donors. PCR used 60 Vbeta primers and 13 Jbeta primers. Sequenced by immunoSEQ multiplex PCR; TCRdb stores in-frame clones only, minus some. Of some 120,000 clones listed, 70% to 80% were seen once; the top ten hold roughly 1.6%. The sequencing sample was made of PBMCs. These receptors were collected from a woman aged 18-29 years in good health and CMV-seronegative.

The rearrangement links TRBV4-1 to TRBJ1-6, with TRBD1 matching over 7 bases. The CDR3 loop spans 16 amino acids. Germline V gene data show CDR1 as MGHRA and CDR2 as YSYEKL. Germline trimming cut 5 bases from V and 4 bases from J; bases unmatched to any gene: 8. CDR3 residues: CASSGVGTAYNSPLHF. CDR3 bases: TGCGCCAGCAGCGGTGTGGGGACAGCGTATAATTCACCCCTCCACTTT.

The J gene is TRBJ2-5, the V gene TRBV5-1; 10 bases fit TRBD2. Germline-derived CDR1 and CDR2 are SGHRS and YFSETQ. J gave up 0 bases and V 3 bases, and 11 bases lay outside the gene matches. This CDR3 spans 18 amino acids. CDR3 protein: CASSSFFTSGDYQETQYF. CDR3 sequence (DNA): TGCGCCAGCAGCTCCTTTTTCACTAGCGGGGACTACCAAGAGACCCAGTACTTC.

This clone was recorded only once. The chain joins TRBV2 to TRBJ2-7; D unclear. Per the germline V gene, CDR1 is SNHLY and CDR2 is FYNNEI. This CDR3 has 12 amino acids. Trimming left V 8 bases short and J 0 bases short, with 8 bases between. This CDR3 reads CASRVTSYEQYF. In DNA form, the CDR3 reads TGTGCCAGCCGGGTGACCTCCTACGAGCAGTACTTC.

V and J are TRBV21-1 and TRBJ1-3; TRBD1 reflects the table's D call only, with no check against the DNA. TRBV21-1 is classified as a pseudogene. The CDR3 runs 17 residues. The CDR3 coding sequence is TGTGCCAGCAGCAAAGTCGGAAAGAGGGGGCCTGGAAACACCATATATTTT. It encodes CASSKVGKRGPGNTIYF.

The chain links TRBV30 to TRBJ2-3; tentative D call: TRBD1 (5 bases). The CDR3 loop spans 14 amino acids. With 0 bases removed from V and 10 bases from J, the gap between germline ends came to 17 bases. The germline V gene has CDR1 GTSNPN and CDR2 SVGIG (reference sequence). The CDR3 is CAWSVQGAQRSQYF. The CDR3, as DNA: TGTGCCTGGAGTGTACAAGGGGCCCAGCGTTCGCAGTATTTT.

DNA for the CDR3: TGTGCCACCAGTGGGACCTGGACAGGGGGCTATGAAAAACTGTTTTTT. This sequence encodes CATSGTWTGGYEKLFF. The chain has TRBV15 and TRBJ1-4; 11 positions agree with TRBD1. V dropped 6 bases and J dropped 6; count of bases not matched to a gene: 9. Germline CDR1 is LNHNV and CDR2 is YYDKDF (reference sequence). This CDR3 has 16 amino acids.

The chain carries TRBV5-4 and TRBJ2-7; the match to TRBD2 covers 8 bases. The CDR3 length is 14 residues. In germline, CDR1 is SGHNT, CDR2 YYREEE (reference sequence). V shed 4 bases and J 3 bases; nucleotides not matched to a gene: 6. CDR3 bases: TGTGCCAGCAGCCCGGGGGGGCGAGACTACGAGCAGTACTTC. Its translation is CASSPGGRDYEQYF.

The chain links TRBV5-6 to TRBJ1-3; the D is unclear. This CDR3 spans 15 amino acids. The germline V and J ends were trimmed by 4 bases and 0 bases, with 11 bases remaining between them. Germline V gene data show CDR1 as SGHDT and CDR2 as YYEEEE. DNA for the CDR3: TGTGCCAGCAGCCCTGAGGGAACCTCTGGAAACACCATATATTTT. Residues: CASSPEGTSGNTIYF.

This clone occurred a few times. The sample has other DNA sequences that encode this CDR3 too. This sequence joins TRBV10-2 and TRBJ1-5; the D gene is possibly TRBD1 (5 bases). There are 13 residues in the CDR3. Germline CDR1 is WSHSY and CDR2 is SAAADI. Trimming stripped 9 bases from V and 2 bases from J, with 11 bases between. The CDR3 here is CASQGQGNQPQHF. The CDR3 region has the DNA TGCGCCAGTCAAGGACAAGGCAATCAGCCCCAGCATTTT.

This chain links TRBV7-6 with TRBJ2-7; TRBD1 agrees at 12 bases. The trim removed 3 bases at V and 7 bases at J, leaving 4 bases unmatched. Germline V gene lookup returns CDR1 SGHVS and CDR2 FNYEAQ. The CDR3 spans 14 residues. Here the CDR3 reads CASSLGQGAGEQYF. DNA of the CDR3: TGTGCCAGCAGCTTGGGACAGGGGGCGGGAGAGCAGTACTTC.

The chain carries TRBV28 and TRBJ1-1, with TRBD1 matching over 8 bases. CDR1 MDHEN and CDR2 SYDVKM come from the germline V gene. This CDR3 contains 15 residues. V gave up 5 bases and J gave up 3 bases; unmatched junction bases: 8. CDR3 region: CASSPRRGLDTEAFF. The CDR3 nucleotides read TGTGCCAGCAGTCCACGCAGGGGGCTGGACACTGAAGCTTTCTTT.

This chain joins TRBV5-6 and TRBJ1-2; 10 bases are shared with TRBD1. The V gene's germline CDR1 is SGHDT and CDR2 YYEEEE. This CDR3 is built from 17 residues. V was pared by 8 bases and J by 8 bases, with 21 bases of the junction left unmatched. CDR3 nucleotides: TGTGCCAGGAACCGGGACAGGGGACCGGTGGAAGTTGTCGGCTACACCTTC. Translating gives CARNRDRGPVEVVGYTF.

This clone has just a few counts. The gene calls are TRBV28 and TRBJ1-5; TRBD1 agrees at 7 bases. Germline V gene lookup returns CDR1 MDHEN and CDR2 SYDVKM. The V and J ends lost 7 bases and 1 base, in that order; junction bases with no gene match: 4. The CDR3 consists of 14 residues. In DNA, the CDR3 is TGTGCCAGCAACACGGGACAGAGCAATCAGCCCCAGCATTTT. The encoded protein is CASNTGQSNQPQHF.

V usage is TRBV5-1 and J usage is TRBJ2-7; a weak D match, TRBD1 (5 bases). CDR3 size: 14 residues. V lost 5 bases and J lost 5, with 17 bases in between. Germline loops: CDR1 SGHRS, CDR2 YFSETQ. The CDR3 here is CASSLGAKPDEQYF. The CDR3, as DNA: TGCGCCAGCAGTTTAGGGGCCAAGCCCGACGAGCAGTACTTC.

This chain joins TRBV7-9 and TRBJ1-1, with D perhaps matching TRBD1 (5 bases). The V gene's germline CDR1 is SEHNR and CDR2 FQNEAQ (reference sequence). There are 16 residues in the CDR3. Trimming left V 8 bases short and J 0 bases short, with 19 bases between. DNA of the CDR3: TGTGCCAGCCCGAAAAGCGACAGCAACATGAACACTGAAGCTTTCTTT. Amino acid sequence: CASPKSDSNMNTEAFF.

The chain joins TRBV5-1 to TRBJ1-1; D is possibly TRBD1 (6 bases). CDR1 and CDR2 (germline): SGHRS, YFSETQ. The CDR3 has 17 amino acids. Trimming cost V 1 base and J 4 bases, with 20 bases left between them. CDR3 DNA: TGCGCCAGCAGCTTGCGTCAGGGGTACAATTCGGTCACTGAAGCTTTCTTT. It is translated as CASSLRQGYNSVTEAFF.

This clone appeared a single time. V gene TRBV27 combines with J gene TRBJ1-1; D is perhaps TRBD1 (6 bases). The CDR3 has 14 residues. Germline V gives CDR1 MNHEY, CDR2 SMNVEV (reference sequence). Trimming stripped 4 bases from V and 1 base from J, with 10 bases between. The CDR3 here is CASSWGRGNTEAFF. CDR3 nucleotides: TGTGCCAGCAGTTGGGGCAGGGGGAACACTGAAGCTTTCTTT.

This clone was observed a handful of times. The chain recombines TRBV5-6 with TRBJ1-2, with 7 nucleotides matching TRBD1. CDR3 length equals 15 residues. Germline V lookup: CDR1 SGHDT, CDR2 YYEEEE. V dropped 5 bases and J dropped 4; count of bases not matched to a gene: 11. In nucleotides, the CDR3 is TGTGCCAGCAGACAGACAGGGTTAAGTAGCTATGGCTACACCTTC. Translating gives CASRQTGLSSYGYTF. Together with reference TRBV5-6 and TRBJ1-2, the CDR3 gives the full variable domain: DAGVTQSPTHLIKTRGQQVTLRCSPKSGHDTVSWYQQALGQGPQFIFQYYEEEERQRGNFPDRFSGHQFPNYSSELNVNALLLGDSALYLCASRQTGLSSYGYTFGSGTRLTVV.